This T cell receptor (beta chain) was profiled in a study of beta chain features in type 1 diabetes. Overall study findings and caveats: There was a moderate but significant shortening of TCRB CDR3s in all four CD4+ subsets of Type 1 diabetes patients.

Each of the sorted populations had a purity greater than 98%. What was sequenced were expressed TCRB transcripts, since all of the isolated RNA had been reverse transcribed. Here immunoSEQ multiplex PCR was the method, and the copy in TCRdb shows in-frame clones only, minus some. The repertoire holds under 200,000 clones, with about a tenth as singletons. The sample holds a few counts of this clone. The antigen is unknown. Germline CDR1 reads MNHEY; CDR2 reads SMNVEV (reference sequence). Trimming cost V 2 bases and J 7 bases, with 9 bases left between them. This CDR3 is built from 13 residues. Input material: central memory CD4+ T cells from blood. The receptor comes from a man aged 25-45 years with type 1 diabetes. This chain links TRBV27 with TRBJ2-1; no definite D call. The CDR3 DNA reads TGTGCCAGCAGTTTACCAGCGAGGAATGAGCAGTTCTTC. Amino acids: CASSLPARNEQFF.